This T cell receptor (beta chain) was retrieved from a study of cytomegalovirus exposure and HLA in healthy donors. Looked up from germline, CDR1 is LNHNV and CDR2 is YYDKDF (reference sequence). V dropped 5 bases and J dropped 3 bases, with 16 bases sitting between them. The CDR3 consists of 15 residues. The PCR was carried out with 60 Vbeta primers and 13 Jbeta primers. Assay: immunoSEQ multiplex PCR; the TCRdb copy retains only in-frame clones and omits some. Among 150,000 to 200,000 clones listed, around two thirds were seen once. This chain connects TRBV15 to TRBJ2-5; possible D gene TRBD1, 6 bases. The receptor was isolated from a man between 45 and 60 years old in good health and CMV-seronegative. Specimen: PBMCs. The CDR3 here is CATSPIQGRKETQYF. The CDR3 DNA reads TGTGCCACCAGCCCCATACAGGGAAGGAAAGAGACCCAGTACTTC.